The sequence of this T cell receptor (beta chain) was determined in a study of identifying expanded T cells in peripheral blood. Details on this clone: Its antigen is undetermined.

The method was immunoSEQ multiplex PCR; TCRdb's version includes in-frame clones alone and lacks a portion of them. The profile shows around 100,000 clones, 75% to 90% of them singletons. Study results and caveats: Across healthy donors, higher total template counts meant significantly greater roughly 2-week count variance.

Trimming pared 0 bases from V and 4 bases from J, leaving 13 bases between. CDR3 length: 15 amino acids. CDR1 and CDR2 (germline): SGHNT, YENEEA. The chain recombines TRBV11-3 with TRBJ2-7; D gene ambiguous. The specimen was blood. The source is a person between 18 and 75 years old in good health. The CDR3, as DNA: TGTGCCAGCAGCTTAGAATTCGGCGGAGCTTACGAGCAGTACTTC. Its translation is CASSLEFGGAYEQYF.